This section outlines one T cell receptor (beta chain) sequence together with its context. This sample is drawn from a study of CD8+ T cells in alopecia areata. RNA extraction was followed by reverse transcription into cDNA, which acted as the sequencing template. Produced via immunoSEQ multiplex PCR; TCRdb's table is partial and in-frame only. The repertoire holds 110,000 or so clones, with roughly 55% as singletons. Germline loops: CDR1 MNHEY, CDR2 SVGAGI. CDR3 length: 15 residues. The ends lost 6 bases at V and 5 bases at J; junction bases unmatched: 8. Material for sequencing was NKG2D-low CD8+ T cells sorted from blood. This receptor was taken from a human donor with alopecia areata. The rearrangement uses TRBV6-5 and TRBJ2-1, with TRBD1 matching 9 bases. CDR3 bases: TGTGCCAGCAGGTCACAGGGGGCGGTCAACAATGAGCAGTTCTTC. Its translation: CASRSQGAVNNEQFF.